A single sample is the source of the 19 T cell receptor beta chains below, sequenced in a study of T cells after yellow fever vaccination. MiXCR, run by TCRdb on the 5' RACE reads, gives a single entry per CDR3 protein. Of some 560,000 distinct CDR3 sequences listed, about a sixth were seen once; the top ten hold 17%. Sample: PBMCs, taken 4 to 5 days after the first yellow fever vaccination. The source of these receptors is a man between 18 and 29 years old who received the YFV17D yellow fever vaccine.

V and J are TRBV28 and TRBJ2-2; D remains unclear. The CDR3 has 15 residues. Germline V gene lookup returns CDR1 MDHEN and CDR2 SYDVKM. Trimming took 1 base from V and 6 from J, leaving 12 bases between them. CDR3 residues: CASSLSEPTAGELFF. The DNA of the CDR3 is TGTGCCAGCAGTTTATCTGAACCCACCGCCGGGGAGCTGTTTTTT. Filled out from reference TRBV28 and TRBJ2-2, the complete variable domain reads DVKVTQSSRYLVKRTGEKVFLECVQDMDHENMFWYRQDPGLGLRLIYFSYDVKMKEKGDIPEGYSVSREKKERFSLILESASTNQTSMYLCASSLSEPTAGELFFGEGSRLTVL.

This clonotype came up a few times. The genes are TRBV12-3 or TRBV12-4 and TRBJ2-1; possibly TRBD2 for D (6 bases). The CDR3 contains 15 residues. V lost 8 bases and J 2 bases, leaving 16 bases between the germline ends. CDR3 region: CASRSTGEPYNEQFF. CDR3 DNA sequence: TGTGCCAGCCGATCAACGGGGGAACCCTACAATGAGCAGTTCTTC.

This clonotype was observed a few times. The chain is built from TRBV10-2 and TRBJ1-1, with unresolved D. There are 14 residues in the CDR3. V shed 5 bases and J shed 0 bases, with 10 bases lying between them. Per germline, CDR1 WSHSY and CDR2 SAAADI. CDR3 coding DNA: TGCGCCAGCAGTAGGCCTTACATGAACACTGAAGCTTTCTTT. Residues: CASSRPYMNTEAFF.

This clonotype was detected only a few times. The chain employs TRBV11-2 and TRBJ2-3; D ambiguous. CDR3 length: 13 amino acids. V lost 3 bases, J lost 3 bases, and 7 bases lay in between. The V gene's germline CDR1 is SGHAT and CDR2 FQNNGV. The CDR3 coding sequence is TGTGCCAGCAGCTTCTTCGCGACAGATACGCAGTATTTT. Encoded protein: CASSFFATDTQYF.

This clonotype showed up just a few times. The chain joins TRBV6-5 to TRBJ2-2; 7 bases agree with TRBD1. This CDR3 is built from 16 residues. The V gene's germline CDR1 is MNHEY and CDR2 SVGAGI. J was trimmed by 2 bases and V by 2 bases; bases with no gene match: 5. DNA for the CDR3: TGTGCCAGCAGTTACGGGACAGAGTACAACACCGGGGAGCTGTTTTTT. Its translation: CASSYGTEYNTGELFF.

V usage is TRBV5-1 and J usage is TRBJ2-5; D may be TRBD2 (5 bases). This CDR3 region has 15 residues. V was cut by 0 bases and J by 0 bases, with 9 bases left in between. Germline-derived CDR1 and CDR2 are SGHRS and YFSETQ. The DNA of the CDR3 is TGCGCCAGCAGCTTGGCCGGGCGGGACCAAGAGACCCAGTACTTC. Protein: CASSLAGRDQETQYF.

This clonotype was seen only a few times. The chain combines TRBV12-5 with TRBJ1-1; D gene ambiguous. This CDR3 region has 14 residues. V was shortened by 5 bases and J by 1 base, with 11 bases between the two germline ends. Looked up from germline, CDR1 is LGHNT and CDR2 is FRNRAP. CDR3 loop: CASGGSTRNTEAFF. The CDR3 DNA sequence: TGTGCTAGTGGTGGGAGCACTCGGAACACTGAAGCTTTCTTT.

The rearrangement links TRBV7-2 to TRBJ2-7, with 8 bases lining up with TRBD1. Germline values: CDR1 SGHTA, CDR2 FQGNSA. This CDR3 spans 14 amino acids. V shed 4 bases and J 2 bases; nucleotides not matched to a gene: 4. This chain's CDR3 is CASSSNRGAYEQYF. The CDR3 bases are TGTGCCAGCAGCTCGAACAGGGGGGCCTACGAGCAGTACTTC.

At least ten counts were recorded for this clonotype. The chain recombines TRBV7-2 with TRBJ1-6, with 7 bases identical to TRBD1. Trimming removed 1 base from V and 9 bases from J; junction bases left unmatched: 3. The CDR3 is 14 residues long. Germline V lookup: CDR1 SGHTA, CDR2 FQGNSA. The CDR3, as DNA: TGTGCCAGCAGCTTAGGGTCAGGGGGTTCACCCCTCCACTTT. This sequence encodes CASSLGSGGSPLHF. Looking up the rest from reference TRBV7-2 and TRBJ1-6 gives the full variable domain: GAGVSQSPSNKVTEKGKDVELRCDPISGHTALYWYRQSLGQGLEFLIYFQGNSAPDKSGLPSDRFSAERTGGSVSTLTIQRTQQEDSAVYLCASSLGSGGSPLHFGNGTRLTVT.

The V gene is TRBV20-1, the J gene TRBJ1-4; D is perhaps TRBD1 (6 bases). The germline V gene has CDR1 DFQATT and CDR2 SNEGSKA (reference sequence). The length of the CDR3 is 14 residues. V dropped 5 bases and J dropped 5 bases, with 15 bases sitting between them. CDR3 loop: CSAYDSQGNEKLFF. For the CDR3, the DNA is TGCAGTGCTTATGACAGTCAGGGGAATGAAAAACTGTTTTTT.

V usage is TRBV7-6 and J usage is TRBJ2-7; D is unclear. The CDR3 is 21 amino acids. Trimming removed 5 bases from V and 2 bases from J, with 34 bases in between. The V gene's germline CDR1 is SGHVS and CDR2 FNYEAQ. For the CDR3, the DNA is TGTGCCAGCAGCACCCGAGCTCTCTTTAATATGGGCAGCCGTCCTCCCTACGAGCAGTACTTC. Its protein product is CASSTRALFNMGSRPPYEQYF.

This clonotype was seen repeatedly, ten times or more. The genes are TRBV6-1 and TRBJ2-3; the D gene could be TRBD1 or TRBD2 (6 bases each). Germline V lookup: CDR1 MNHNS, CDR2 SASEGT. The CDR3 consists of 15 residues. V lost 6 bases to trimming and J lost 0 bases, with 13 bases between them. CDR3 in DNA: TGTGCCAGCAGCCAAAGGGGGGCTAGCACAGATACGCAGTATTTT. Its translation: CASSQRGASTDTQYF.

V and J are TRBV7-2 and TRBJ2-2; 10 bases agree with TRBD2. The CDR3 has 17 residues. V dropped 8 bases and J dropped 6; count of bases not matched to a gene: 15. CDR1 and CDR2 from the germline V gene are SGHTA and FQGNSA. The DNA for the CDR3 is TGTGCCAGCGGCCAGCTTGTTCTAGCGGGGGTATCCGGGGAGCTGTTTTTT. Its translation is CASGQLVLAGVSGELFF.

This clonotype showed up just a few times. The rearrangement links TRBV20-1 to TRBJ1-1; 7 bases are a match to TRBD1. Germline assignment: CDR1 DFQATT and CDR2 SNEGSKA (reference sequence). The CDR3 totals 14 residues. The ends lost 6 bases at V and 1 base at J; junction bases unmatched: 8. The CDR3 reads CSAEPRTGNTEAFF. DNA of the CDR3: TGCAGTGCAGAACCAAGGACAGGGAACACTGAAGCTTTCTTT.

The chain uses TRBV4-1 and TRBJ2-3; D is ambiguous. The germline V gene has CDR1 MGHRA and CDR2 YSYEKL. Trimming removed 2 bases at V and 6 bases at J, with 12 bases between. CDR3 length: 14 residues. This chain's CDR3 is CASSQSDPADTQYF. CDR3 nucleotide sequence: TGCGCCAGCAGCCAATCCGACCCAGCGGATACGCAGTATTTT.

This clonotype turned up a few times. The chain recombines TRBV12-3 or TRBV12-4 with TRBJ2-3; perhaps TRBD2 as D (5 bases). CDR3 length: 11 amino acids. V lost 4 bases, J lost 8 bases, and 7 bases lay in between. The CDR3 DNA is TGTGCCAGCAGTTGGACTCTTACGCAGTATTTT. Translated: CASSWTLTQYF.

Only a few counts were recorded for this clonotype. The CDR3 protein is CASSYGRTSGGYNEQFF. The CDR3 nucleotides read TGTGCCAGCAGTTACGGACGGACTAGCGGGGGATACAATGAGCAGTTCTTC. The chain recombines TRBV6-5 with TRBJ2-1, with 13 bases aligning to TRBD2. The CDR3 is 17 residues long. From germline, CDR1 is MNHEY and CDR2 SVGAGI. The V gene end was trimmed by 2 bases and the J gene end by 4 bases; junction bases not matched to a gene: 5.

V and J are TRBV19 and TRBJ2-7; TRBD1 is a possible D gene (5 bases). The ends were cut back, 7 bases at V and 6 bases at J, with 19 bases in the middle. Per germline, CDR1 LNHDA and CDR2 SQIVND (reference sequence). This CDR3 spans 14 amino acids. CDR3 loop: CASTPRLGVSEQYF. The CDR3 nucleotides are TGTGCCAGTACTCCCCGTCTAGGGGTCTCCGAGCAGTACTTC.

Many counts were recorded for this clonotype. The CDR3 here is CSAERGGNEQFF. As DNA, the CDR3 is TGCAGTGCTGAGCGGGGGGGCAATGAGCAGTTCTTC. The J gene is TRBJ2-1, the V gene TRBV20-1; 10 bases align to TRBD2. The CDR3 is made up of 12 amino acids. V trimming: 5 bases; J trimming: 6 bases; junction bases outside the gene matches: 1. Germline CDR1 DFQATT, CDR2 SNEGSKA (reference sequence).